Shown below are 5 T cell receptor beta chains from a single sample sequenced in a study of blood T cell repertoires in COVID-19. Assay: immunoSEQ multiplex PCR; the TCRdb copy retains only in-frame clones and omits some. The table lists nearly 350,000 clones, 65% to 85% of them singletons. Sequencing was done on a sample of peripheral blood. All receptors come from a man aged 25 to 40 with active or convalescent COVID-19.

This sequence joins TRBV4-3 and TRBJ1-1; D is undetermined. This CDR3 spans 14 amino acids. Per the germline V gene, CDR1 is LGHNA and CDR2 is YSLEER. The V gene lost 0 bases and the J gene lost 3 bases, with 8 bases spanning the gap. The CDR3 loop is CASSQEGGYTEAFF. In DNA, the CDR3 is TGCGCCAGCAGCCAAGAGGGAGGTTACACTGAAGCTTTCTTT.

A few counts support this clone. V usage is TRBV28 and J usage is TRBJ1-6; D is uncertain. CDR1 is MDHEN and CDR2 is SYDVKM in the germline V gene. The V end lost 6 bases, the J end lost 5 bases, and 11 bases lay between the germline ends. The CDR3 loop spans 14 amino acids. CDR3: CASRTGGNNSPLHF. The CDR3 bases are TGTGCCAGCAGAACCGGCGGTAATAATTCACCCCTCCACTTT.

This chain links TRBV27 with TRBJ1-5; 8 nucleotides match TRBD1. This CDR3 comprises 14 residues. Germline V lookup: CDR1 MNHEY, CDR2 SMNVEV (reference sequence). The V segment lost 5 bases and the J segment 6 bases; nucleotides outside the gene matches: 6. Here the CDR3 reads CASSGSRGLQPQHF. In nucleotides, the CDR3 is TGTGCCAGCAGTGGTAGCAGGGGGCTTCAGCCCCAGCATTTT.

This chain connects TRBV7-8 to TRBJ2-7, with D hard to call. CDR1 and CDR2 from the germline V gene are SGHVS and FQNEAQ. The CDR3 runs to 13 residues. Trimming removed 1 base at V and 2 bases at J, with 6 bases between. The CDR3, as DNA: TGTGCCAGCAGCTTAGAGCGCCCCTACGAGCAGTACTTC. Encoded protein: CASSLERPYEQYF.

The chain joins TRBV9 to TRBJ1-3; possible D gene TRBD1, 5 bases. V was pared by 0 bases and J by 4 bases, with 14 bases between. There are 16 residues in the CDR3. Per germline, CDR1 SGDLS and CDR2 YYNGEE. The chain's CDR3 is CASSVGPGVAGNTIYF. CDR3 DNA: TGTGCCAGCAGCGTAGGTCCGGGGGTGGCAGGAAACACCATATATTTT.